This is a list of T cell receptor beta chains from one sample in a study of CD8+ T cells in alopecia areata. Sequencing was performed with immunoSEQ multiplex PCR; in TCRdb, only in-frame clones are kept and a portion is missing. The data show around 290,000 clones, roughly 64% seen once. This sample comprised CD4+ T cells sorted from blood, obtained at week 24, from a patient treated with tofacitinib. The receptor source for this set is a human donor with alopecia areata. Each CDR3 is given with its conserved first and last residue. The order of the fields is CDR3 length, clone size, V gene, D gene, J gene, CDR3 DNA, CDR3 protein. A D gene is named only where the DNA matches it firmly. Not every row has a clone size; where given, it reads once, few, many or a size class.

cdr3_length: 10; clone_size: NA; v_call: TRBV30; d_call: NA; j_call: TRBJ1-1; cdr3_nt: TGTGCCTGGACCAGGACTGAAGCTTTCTTT; cdr3_aa: CAWTRTEAFF
cdr3_length: 11; clone_size: few; v_call: TRBV28; d_call: TRBD1; j_call: TRBJ1-4; cdr3_nt: TGTGCCAGCAGGGCGACAGGGGAACTGTTTTTT; cdr3_aa: CASRATGELFF
cdr3_length: 12; clone_size: few; v_call: TRBV29-1; d_call: TRBD1; j_call: TRBJ2-1; cdr3_nt: TGCAGCGTAGGACAGGGGGTATATGAGCAGTTCTTC; cdr3_aa: CSVGQGVYEQFF
cdr3_length: 14; clone_size: NA; v_call: TRBV30; d_call: TRBD1; j_call: TRBJ1-6; cdr3_nt: TGTGCCTGGAGTTTAGGGACAGAAGGTTCACCCCTCCACTTT; cdr3_aa: CAWSLGTEGSPLHF
cdr3_length: 13; clone_size: NA; v_call: TRBV29-1; d_call: NA; j_call: TRBJ2-2; cdr3_nt: TGCAGCGTCCGACAGTTGAACACCGGGGAGCTGTTTTTT; cdr3_aa: CSVRQLNTGELFF
cdr3_length: 15; clone_size: NA; v_call: TRBV27; d_call: TRBD1; j_call: TRBJ1-2; cdr3_nt: TGTGCCAGCAGTTTATGGGGACAGGACCACTATGGCTACACCTTC; cdr3_aa: CASSLWGQDHYGYTF
cdr3_length: 14; clone_size: NA; v_call: TRBV28; d_call: NA; j_call: TRBJ2-7; cdr3_nt: TGTGCCAGCAGCTCGCGACAGCCACGTTACGAGCAGTACTTC; cdr3_aa: CASSSRQPRYEQYF
cdr3_length: 16; clone_size: once; v_call: TRBV4-3; d_call: TRBD1; j_call: TRBJ2-7; cdr3_nt: TGCGCCAGCAGCCAAGAATTCGGACAGGGGTTTGTCGAGCAGTACTTC; cdr3_aa: CASSQEFGQGFVEQYF
cdr3_length: 16; clone_size: few; v_call: TRBV5-1; d_call: NA; j_call: TRBJ2-2; cdr3_nt: TGCGCCAGCAGCCCAGGGGTCACTAAGAACACCGGGGAGCTGTTTTTT; cdr3_aa: CASSPGVTKNTGELFF
cdr3_length: 13; clone_size: many; v_call: TRBV5-5; d_call: TRBD1; j_call: TRBJ2-1; cdr3_nt: TGTGCCAGCAGCTGGACAGGGGACAATGAGCAGTTCTTC; cdr3_aa: CASSWTGDNEQFF
cdr3_length: 11; clone_size: NA; v_call: TRBV29-1; d_call: NA; j_call: TRBJ1-2; cdr3_nt: TGCAGCGCCCAGGAGACCGTGAGCTACACCTTC; cdr3_aa: CSAQETVSYTF
cdr3_length: 14; clone_size: NA; v_call: TRBV7-9; d_call: NA; j_call: TRBJ1-2; cdr3_nt: TGTGCCAGCAGCCCCCTCGGACGGAACTATGGCTACACCTTC; cdr3_aa: CASSPLGRNYGYTF
cdr3_length: 11; clone_size: few; v_call: TRBV20-1; d_call: NA; j_call: TRBJ2-1; cdr3_nt: TGCAGTGCAAGGGGCTACAATGAGCAGTTCTTC; cdr3_aa: CSARGYNEQFF
cdr3_length: 12; clone_size: few; v_call: TRBV28; d_call: NA; j_call: TRBJ1-4; cdr3_nt: TGTGCCAGCTCCAAGGCTCGTCAAAAACTGTTTTTT; cdr3_aa: CASSKARQKLFF
cdr3_length: 15; clone_size: NA; v_call: TRBV30; d_call: NA; j_call: TRBJ2-1; cdr3_nt: TGTGCCTGGAGGACCGGGGGCGGGCAACCCCCGGAGCAGTTCTTC; cdr3_aa: CAWRTGGGQPPEQFF
cdr3_length: 13; clone_size: few; v_call: TRBV7-2; d_call: NA; j_call: TRBJ1-5; cdr3_nt: TGTGCCAGCAGCTTACCCGGAAATCAGCCCCAGCATTTT; cdr3_aa: CASSLPGNQPQHF
cdr3_length: 16; clone_size: NA; v_call: TRBV5-1; d_call: NA; j_call: TRBJ1-6; cdr3_nt: TGCGCCAGCAGCCCTGGGTTAGGGCAGGGAAATTCACCCCTCCACTTT; cdr3_aa: CASSPGLGQGNSPLHF
cdr3_length: 15; clone_size: NA; v_call: TRBV30; d_call: NA; j_call: TRBJ1-5; cdr3_nt: TGTGCCTGGACCCCGGGTCTGAACGGGGATCAGCCCCAGCATTTT; cdr3_aa: CAWTPGLNGDQPQHF
cdr3_length: 12; clone_size: NA; v_call: TRBV15; d_call: NA; j_call: TRBJ2-1; cdr3_nt: TGTGCCACCTCCGGGACCATCGATGAGCAGTTCTTC; cdr3_aa: CATSGTIDEQFF
cdr3_length: 14; clone_size: few; v_call: TRBV5-4; d_call: NA; j_call: TRBJ1-1; cdr3_nt: TGTGCCAGCAGCGGACCACAGGGTAACACTGAAGCTTTCTTT; cdr3_aa: CASSGPQGNTEAFF
cdr3_length: 15; clone_size: NA; v_call: TRBV4-1; d_call: NA; j_call: TRBJ1-5; cdr3_nt: TGCGCCAGCAGCCCACAAGGGCTTAGCAATCAGCCCCAGCATTTT; cdr3_aa: CASSPQGLSNQPQHF
cdr3_length: 14; clone_size: NA; v_call: TRBV5-1; d_call: NA; j_call: TRBJ2-1; cdr3_nt: TGCGCCAGCACCGGACAGCGTCCATACAATGAGCAGTTCTTC; cdr3_aa: CASTGQRPYNEQFF